In its sample, the clone carrying this T cell receptor (beta chain) was seen a few times. Its target is not known. This specimen comes from a study of Graves' ophthalmopathy and Graves' hyperthyroidism. General study points: Among expanded thyroid clonotypes above 0.001 frequency, most also occurred in blood.

CDR3 regions of TCR beta were amplified from RNA transcripts. The first round was an RT-PCR with HTBI primers, and the second round was a multiplex PCR. TCRdb reprocessed the multiplex PCR reads with MiXCR, giving one entry per CDR3 protein. The sample has more than 1,000,000 distinct CDR3 sequences, about 40% seen once. The diagnosis was founded upon clinical symptoms, serum thyroxine, TRAb, thyroid ultrasound and orbital computed tomography. Sequencing input: peripheral blood or thyroid tissue (not recorded which). This receptor was obtained from an adult man with Graves' hyperthyroidism.

As DNA, the CDR3 is TGCGCCAGCAGCTATTACCGGGACAGGGGTGGCTACGAGCAGTACTTC. This sequence encodes CASSYYRDRGGYEQYF. V is TRBV5-1 and J is TRBJ2-7; 10 bases agree with TRBD1. Germline values: CDR1 SGHRS, CDR2 YFSETQ. The CDR3 is 16 amino acids. With 3 bases clipped from V and 3 bases from J, the junction kept 9 bases outside the gene matches.